These T cell receptor beta chains were read from a single sample in a study of lymphopenia after photon versus proton radiotherapy. TCRdb's copy holds only in-frame clones and misses some; the assay was immunoSEQ multiplex PCR. The sample consists of over 10,000 clones, 88% of them appearing once. The sample was peripheral blood, taken from a patient treated with photon-based radiotherapy. All receptors come from a man in his 60s with pancreatic cancer. CDR3s include the opening cysteine and the closing phenylalanine or tryptophan. The D gene is left open where the match is weak.

TRBD2	TRBV5-1	TRBJ2-1	CASSAGTSGVNEQFF
-	TRBV9	TRBJ2-1	CASRASAGEQFF
-	TRBV4-1	TRBJ2-4	CASSQGRGETLAKNIQYF
TRBD1	TRBV9	TRBJ2-1	CASSRSGQGAYNEQFF
TRBD2	TRBV6-5	TRBJ2-1	CATGGGHSYNEQFF
TRBD2	TRBV30	TRBJ2-1	CACRSSGGGDEQFF
-	TRBV5-4	TRBJ2-5	CASSYNLNSKGETQYF
-	TRBV19	TRBJ1-5	CASSLRGAGDQPQHF
-	TRBV30	TRBJ2-1	CAWSSLLRGKDNEQFF
TRBD1	TRBV19	TRBJ1-2	CASSTMTGGYGYTF
-	TRBV7-8	TRBJ1-4	CASSFRAWDEKLFF
TRBD1	TRBV11-1	TRBJ2-2	CASSPDRGRRNTGELFF
TRBD2	TRBV2	TRBJ2-7	CASSSLADPNPYEQYF
-	TRBV28	TRBJ2-3	CASIPGGGTDTQYF
-	TRBV4-2	TRBJ1-2	CASSPIGEDYGYTF
TRBD2	TRBV9	TRBJ2-5	CASSETSGGETQYF
-	TRBV2	TRBJ1-2	CASSEVYSTYDFDGYTF
-	TRBV19	TRBJ2-7	CASSIGSRASSEQYF
-	TRBV12-5	TRBJ1-1	CASGFGLNTEAFF
TRBD1	TRBV6-6	TRBJ1-2	CASRARGRNYGYTF
-	TRBV5-1	TRBJ1-5	CASSLQGHGQPQHF
TRBD2	TRBV10-2	TRBJ2-7	CASSEAGTSSEQYF
-	TRBV6-1	TRBJ1-6	CASSDPTRESPLHF
-	TRBV27	TRBJ1-2	CASSLSGVGYTF
-	TRBV15	TRBJ1-6	CATSRDSLASSNSPLHF
-	TRBV7-2	TRBJ2-5	CASSLWTLETQYF
-	TRBV11-2	TRBJ1-1	CASSLPRQNTEAFF
-	TRBV5-4	TRBJ1-5	CASSLDPDGPPQHF
-	TRBV28	TRBJ1-4	CASSSRQHNEKLFF
-	TRBV2	TRBJ2-5	CASSEASDQETQYF
-	TRBV28	TRBJ1-2	CASSFSGRVYGYTF
TRBD2	TRBV5-4	TRBJ2-7	CASSLGGAGGNYEQYF
-	TRBV7-8	TRBJ2-7	CASSLAPGDLYEQYF
-	TRBV15	TRBJ1-1	CATSPHARLISADTEAFF
TRBD2	TRBV19	TRBJ2-5	CASSALAGGYEETQYF
TRBD2	TRBV11-2	TRBJ2-7	CASSMGLAGGLSSYEQYF
TRBD1	TRBV7-9	TRBJ2-7	CASSPWTGLNEQYF
-	TRBV30	TRBJ2-5	CAWSVVGWSGGKETQYF
-	TRBV7-9	TRBJ2-3	CASSLSAGTDTQYF
-	TRBV11-2	TRBJ2-7	CASSFGLYEQYF
TRBD1	TRBV5-5	TRBJ1-6	CASSLGTGVGSPLHF
-	TRBV7-8	TRBJ1-5	CASSPTMQGIFQPQHF
-	TRBV5-1	TRBJ2-4	CASARREGLAKNIQYF
TRBD1	TRBV7-9	TRBJ2-3	CASSGFPTGQGTTQYF
-	TRBV15	TRBJ1-5	CATSRGGIGGSNQPQHF
-	TRBV27	TRBJ1-4	CAIVREVDEKLFF
TRBD2	TRBV7-9	TRBJ2-3	CASLSGGADTQYF
TRBD2	TRBV5-1	TRBJ2-5	CASSFQRTSGEGYQETQYF
-	TRBV19	TRBJ2-6	CASTAEPLRNSGANVLTF
TRBD1	TRBV15	TRBJ1-4	CASRIDRAATNEKLFF
TRBD1	TRBV5-1	TRBJ1-2	CASRQGTENYGYTF
-	TRBV30	TRBJ2-7	CAGRRGNINEQYF
TRBD1	TRBV15	TRBJ1-4	CATSRDRGANEKLFF